This T cell receptor beta chain was found in a study of blood T cell repertoires in COVID-19. Study-level background: The origin of the acute and convalescent COVID-19 samples was the United States, Italy and Spain. In each case, the material was cDNA or gDNA derived from T cells, B-cell-depleted T cells, or PBMCs.

This table comes from immunoSEQ multiplex PCR, and its TCRdb copy is limited to in-frame clones, with some not included. The table lists about 140,000 clones, about four fifths of them singletons. This clonotype originated in a woman aged 80 or over in a cohort sampled during active or convalescent COVID-19. Sequencing input: peripheral blood.

The CDR3 reads CASSLYPGRAVGELFF. The CDR3 coding sequence is TGTGCCAGCAGCTTGTACCCCGGCAGGGCCGTCGGGGAGCTGTTTTTT. V usage is TRBV7-7 and J usage is TRBJ2-2; possibly TRBD1 for D (5 bases). Germline V lookup: CDR1 SSHAT, CDR2 FNYEAQ (reference sequence). The CDR3 is 16 residues long. Trimming took off 3 bases at V and 7 bases at J, with 18 bases between the two ends.